Detailed here is one T cell receptor (beta chain). Antigen unknown. Germline CDR1 SGHTA, CDR2 FQGNSA. The CDR3 has 16 residues. Unmatched junction bases numbered 7, after V lost 5 bases and J lost 0 bases. This sample was taken from a study of early T cells in non-severe SARS-CoV-2 infection. Study at large: Unsorted whole blood bulk RNA was sequenced, with unpaired chains.

Individual cDNA molecules were tagged with unique molecular identifiers. TCRdb recomputed calls from the 5' RACE reads with MiXCR, one row per CDR3 protein. The sample yields roughly 70,000 distinct CDR3 sequences, more than 15% seen once. Broader study findings: Anti-spike CD8 specificities were favored by VDJdb matching, whose results missed private and CD4 specificities.

This rearrangement joins TRBV7-2 to TRBJ2-1, with 7 bases identical to TRBD2. Source: whole blood, taken at baseline. The sequence was collected from an adult who was a healthcare worker with PCR-confirmed SARS-CoV-2 infection or an uninfected control (not recorded which). The CDR3 region has the DNA TGTGCCAGCAGCGAGAGTTCGGGAGGCTCCTACAATGAGCAGTTCTTC. It translates to CASSESSGGSYNEQFF.